This TCR beta chain emerged from a study of early T cells in non-severe SARS-CoV-2 infection (dated by TCRdb to the early 2020s). With respect to the entire study: Because TCR sequencing relied on bulk RNA taken from unsorted whole blood, pairing of alpha and beta chains was not possible.

The full study reports these points: VDJdb matching was skewed toward anti-spike CD8 responses and likely underestimated virus-specific expansions, missing private and CD4 specificities.

The protocol used for the library was 5' RACE. These reads were obtained on a NextSeq 500. Unique molecular identifiers were attached to individual cDNA molecules in the TCR library protocol so that sequencing error and PCR bias could be corrected. Both TCR alpha and beta chains were sequenced, and tight co-correlation was observed between alpha and beta sequence abundances in each sample. Concerning the study's data processing: Decombinator V4 was used to perform V gene, J gene and CDR3 annotation of TCR sequences. TCRs were defined as expanded if a significant change between any two time points was detected under a Poisson model with p below 0.0001. Abundances of TCRs were expressed as counts per million after normalisation to the total number of TCRs sequenced in each sample. VDJdb, accessed 1 November 2021, was searched for CMV, EBV and SARS-CoV-2 annotated TCRs, with TCRs annotated for multiple antigens excluded. TCRdb applied fastp at Q25 and MiXCR to the public reads, then kept only in-frame beta chains. Every entry covers one CDR3 protein and lists the most common genes and DNA from its rows. The authors' filters were not applied to this entry. Counted in this sample were roughly 63,000 distinct CDR3 sequences; 10% to 15% of them appeared once. The leading ten clones occupy approximately 4.6% of the sample.

This clonotype appeared a few times. Its binding antigen is unknown. No clone much larger than this one lies a single base away; base qualities are absent. A case-control design nested within a healthcare worker cohort in London, UK, was used, with weekly nasopharyngeal swab PCR tests and blood sampling performed. Healthcare workers were recruited during the week of the UK lockdown, between 23 and 31 March 2020, and followed weekly for up to about 15 weeks. The TCR comes from an adult who was a healthcare worker with PCR-confirmed SARS-CoV-2 infection or an uninfected control (not recorded which). Sample: whole blood.

The DNA sequence is as follows: TGCAGTGCTAGAGATCTTGGCGGGTGGAGCTCTGGAAACACCATATATTTT. This is translated as CSARDLGGWSSGNTIYF. The chain uses TRBV20-1 and TRBJ1-3, with the D gene uncertain. CDR1 DFQATT and CDR2 SNEGSKA are derived from the germline V gene (reference sequence). From the cysteine up to the phenylalanine, the CDR3 has a length of 17 residues. Only the CDR3 part of the read is kept: 51 bases, read in frame from the first base. V and J lose 0 bases and 0 bases, and a span of 15 bases separates them.